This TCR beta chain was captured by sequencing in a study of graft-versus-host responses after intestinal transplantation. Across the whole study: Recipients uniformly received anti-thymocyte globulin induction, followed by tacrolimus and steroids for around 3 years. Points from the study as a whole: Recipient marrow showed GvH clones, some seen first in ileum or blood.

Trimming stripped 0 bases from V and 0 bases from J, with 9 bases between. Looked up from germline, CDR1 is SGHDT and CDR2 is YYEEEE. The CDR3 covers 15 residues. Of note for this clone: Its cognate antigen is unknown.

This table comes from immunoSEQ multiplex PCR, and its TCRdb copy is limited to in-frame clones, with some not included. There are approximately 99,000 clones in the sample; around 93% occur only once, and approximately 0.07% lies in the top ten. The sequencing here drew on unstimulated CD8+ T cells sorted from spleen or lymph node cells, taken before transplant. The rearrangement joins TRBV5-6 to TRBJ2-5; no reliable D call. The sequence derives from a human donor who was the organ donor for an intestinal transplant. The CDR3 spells CASSLESRNQETQYF. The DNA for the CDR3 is TGTGCCAGCAGCTTGGAATCCAGGAACCAAGAGACCCAGTACTTC.